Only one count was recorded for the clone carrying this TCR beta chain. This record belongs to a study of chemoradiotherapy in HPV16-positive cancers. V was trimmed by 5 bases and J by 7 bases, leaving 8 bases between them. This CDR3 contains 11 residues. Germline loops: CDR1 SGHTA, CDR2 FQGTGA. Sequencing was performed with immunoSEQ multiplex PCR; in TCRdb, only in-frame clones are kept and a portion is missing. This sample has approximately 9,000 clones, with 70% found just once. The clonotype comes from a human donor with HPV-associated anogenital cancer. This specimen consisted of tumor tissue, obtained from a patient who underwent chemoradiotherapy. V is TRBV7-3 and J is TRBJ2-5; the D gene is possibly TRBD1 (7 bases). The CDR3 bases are TGTGCCAGCAGCCAGGGGGGGACCCAGTACTTC. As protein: CASSQGGTQYF.